This T cell receptor beta chain was captured by sequencing in a study of OX40 agonist ivuxolimab in advanced cancers. Study-level information: The dose of intravenous ivuxolimab that patients received every 2 weeks ranged from 0.01 to 10 mg/kg.

Patients were excluded for autoimmune disease history or systemic immunosuppression. General observations from the study: Averaged across samples, CD8+ T cells carried more expanded clones than CD4+ did. Partial responders treated at 0.1-3.0 mg/kg exhibited clonal expansion among the lowest measured.

TCRdb's table, derived via immunoSEQ multiplex PCR, lists solely in-frame clones and lacks some. The sample includes about 60,000 clones, around 90% of them seen just once. This clone was observed a single time. Its cognate antigen is unknown. The CDR3 consists of 22 residues. Per the germline V gene, CDR1 is SGHTA and CDR2 is FQGTGA. V lost 3 bases and J 0 bases, leaving 33 bases between the germline ends. This TCR came from an adult with an advanced solid tumor such as melanoma, head and neck, liver or kidney cancer. This sample comprised CD4+ or CD8+ T cells sorted from blood, obtained in a trial of the OX40 agonist ivuxolimab. The chain carries TRBV7-3 and TRBJ2-7; tentatively, D is TRBD2 (7 bases). The CDR3 nucleotides are TGTGCCAGCAGCTTTAAAGAGGGTAGGGAGGGGGAGTTGGACCGGAGCTCCTACGAGCAGTACTTC. It yields the protein CASSFKEGREGELDRSSYEQYF.